This TCR beta chain derives from a study of radiation and T cells in renal cell carcinoma. Libraries were prepared by immunoSEQ multiplex PCR; TCRdb keeps only in-frame clonotypes and omits some of them. The sample lists some 150,000 clones; 75% to 90% were seen once. The time point here: blood 4 weeks post-SBRT, at nephrectomy. Treatment denoted: 15 Gy SBRT to primary tumor, nephrectomy 4 weeks later. Nephrectomy followed 15 Gy stereotactic body radiation by 4 weeks. Blood was sampled at baseline, 2 weeks and 4 weeks after SBRT. Clear cell pathology was present in this patient's renal cell carcinoma. Trimming at V came to 2 bases and at J to 4 bases, leaving 6 bases not matched to a gene. CDR3 length: 18 amino acids. The germline V gene encodes CDR1 SGHRS and CDR2 YFSETQ.

This chain connects TRBV5-1 to TRBJ2-1; TRBD2 matches at 16 bases. Sequenced material: blood, taken from a patient whose treatment included radiotherapy and nephrectomy. The sequence came from a woman between 50 and 59 years old with renal cell carcinoma. DNA of the CDR3: TGCGCCAGCAGCTTATGGGGACTAGCGGGAGGGCCTTACAATGAGCAGTTCTTC. Translated, it gives CASSLWGLAGGPYNEQFF.